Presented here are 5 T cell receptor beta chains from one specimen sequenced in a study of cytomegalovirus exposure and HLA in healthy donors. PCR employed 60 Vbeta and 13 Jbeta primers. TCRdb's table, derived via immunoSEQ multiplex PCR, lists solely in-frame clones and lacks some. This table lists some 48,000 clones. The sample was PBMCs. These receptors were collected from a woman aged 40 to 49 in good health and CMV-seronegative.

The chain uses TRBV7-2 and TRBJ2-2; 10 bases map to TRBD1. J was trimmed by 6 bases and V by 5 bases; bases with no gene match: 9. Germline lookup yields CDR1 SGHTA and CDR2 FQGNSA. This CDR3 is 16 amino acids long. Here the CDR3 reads CASSPVGQGRAGELFF. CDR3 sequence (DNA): TGTGCCAGCAGCCCGGTGGGACAGGGGAGAGCCGGGGAGCTGTTTTTT.

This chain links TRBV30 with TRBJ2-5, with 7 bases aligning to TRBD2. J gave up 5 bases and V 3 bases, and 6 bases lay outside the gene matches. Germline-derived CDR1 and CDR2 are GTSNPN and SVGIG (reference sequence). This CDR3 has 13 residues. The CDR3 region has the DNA TGTGCCTGGAGGAGGAGGGGAGGGGAGACCCAGTACTTC. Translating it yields CAWRRRGGETQYF. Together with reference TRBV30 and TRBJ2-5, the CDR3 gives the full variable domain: SQTIHQWPATLVQPVGSPLSLECTVEGTSNPNLYWYRQAAGRGLQLLFYSVGIGQISSEVPQNLSASRPQDRQFILSSKKLLLSDSGFYLCAWRRRGGETQYFGPGTRLLVL.

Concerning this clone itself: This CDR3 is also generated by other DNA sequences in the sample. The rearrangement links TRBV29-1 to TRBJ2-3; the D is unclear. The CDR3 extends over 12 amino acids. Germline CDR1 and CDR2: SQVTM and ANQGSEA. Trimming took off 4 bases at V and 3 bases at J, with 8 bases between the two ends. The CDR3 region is CSVADGTDTQYF. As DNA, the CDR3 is TGCAGCGTTGCCGACGGGACAGATACGCAGTATTTT.

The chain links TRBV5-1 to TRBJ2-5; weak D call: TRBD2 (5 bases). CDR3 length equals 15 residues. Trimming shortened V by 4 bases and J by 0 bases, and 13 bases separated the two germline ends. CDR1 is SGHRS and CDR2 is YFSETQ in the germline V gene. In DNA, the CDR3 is TGCGCCAGCAGCGTCGGAGCGGCGTACCAAGAGACCCAGTACTTC. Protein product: CASSVGAAYQETQYF.

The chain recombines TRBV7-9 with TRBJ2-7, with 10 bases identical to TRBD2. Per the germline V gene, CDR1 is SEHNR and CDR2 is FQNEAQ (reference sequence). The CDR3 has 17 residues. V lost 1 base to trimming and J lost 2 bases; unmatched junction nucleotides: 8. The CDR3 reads CASSLVSSGGSAYEQYF. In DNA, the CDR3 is TGTGCCAGCAGCTTAGTATCTAGCGGGGGCAGCGCCTACGAGCAGTACTTC.